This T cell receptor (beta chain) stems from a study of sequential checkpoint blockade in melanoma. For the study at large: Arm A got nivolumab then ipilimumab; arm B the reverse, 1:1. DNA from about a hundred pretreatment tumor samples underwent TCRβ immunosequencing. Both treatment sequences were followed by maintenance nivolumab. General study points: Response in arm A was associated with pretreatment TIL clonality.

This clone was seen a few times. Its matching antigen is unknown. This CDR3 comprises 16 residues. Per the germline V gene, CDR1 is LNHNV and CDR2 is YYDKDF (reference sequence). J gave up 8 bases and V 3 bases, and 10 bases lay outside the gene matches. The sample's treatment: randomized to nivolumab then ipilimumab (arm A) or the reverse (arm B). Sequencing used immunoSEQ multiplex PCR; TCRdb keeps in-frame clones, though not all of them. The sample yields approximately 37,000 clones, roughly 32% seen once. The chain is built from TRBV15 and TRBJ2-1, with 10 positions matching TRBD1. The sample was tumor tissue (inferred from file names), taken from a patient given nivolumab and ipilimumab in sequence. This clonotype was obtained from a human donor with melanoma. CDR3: CATSRLSGQGFYEQFF. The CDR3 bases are TGTGCCACCAGCAGGCTTTCGGGACAGGGGTTCTATGAGCAGTTCTTC.